This TCR beta chain is drawn from a study of a mutant IDH1 vaccine in newly diagnosed glioma. In the study overall: Weeks 1, 3, 5, 7, 11, 15, 19 and 23 were when patients received their eight vaccinations. With temozolomide cycles, or 4-6 weeks after radiotherapy alone, vaccination was started.

With 4 bases removed from V and 2 bases from J, the gap between germline ends came to 5 bases. CDR3 length equals 12 residues. Germline loops: CDR1 SGHRS, CDR2 YFSETQ. TCRdb keeps only in-frame clones here, not all; method: immunoSEQ multiplex PCR. The sample comprises fewer than 45,000 clones, around 81% of which are singletons, and roughly 6.3% rests with the top ten. Concerning this clone: Its antigen is as yet unknown. The same CDR3 is also encoded by other DNA sequences in this sample.

Documented time point: week 23, last vaccination. Doses consisted of 300 ug of mutant IDH1 20-mer peptide each, paired with topical imiquimod. The sequencing here drew on PBMCs, taken from a glioma patient whose treatment included an IDH1 peptide vaccine. The chain employs TRBV5-1 and TRBJ2-3; D not certain. The TCR comes from a middle-aged woman with glioma. Some clones in this sample may be carry-over from other donors' samples. CDR3: CASSPDTDTQYF. In nucleotides, the CDR3 is TGCGCCAGCAGCCCTGACACAGATACGCAGTATTTT. Based on the CDR3 plus reference TRBV5-1 and TRBJ2-3, the full variable domain is KAGVTQTPRYLIKTRGQQVTLSCSPISGHRSVSWYQQTPGQGLQFLFEYFSETQRNKGNFPGRFSGRQFSNSRSEMNVSTLELGDSALYLCASSPDTDTQYFGPGTRLTVL.